What follows describes a single TCR beta chain. These data belong to a study of neurological immune-mediated disorders. Trimming took 5 bases from V and 2 from J, leaving 18 bases between them. This CDR3 is 16 amino acids long. CDR1 SGHVS and CDR2 FQNEAQ come from the germline V gene. The cDNA was produced through 5'RACE with 10-nucleotide random UMIs. MiXCR, applied by TCRdb to the 5' RACE reads, yields one record per CDR3 protein. The sample holds over 60,000 distinct CDR3 sequences; around 4.7% are singletons and the top ten take 3.4%. V gene TRBV7-8 combines with J gene TRBJ1-2; tentative D call: TRBD1 (5 bases). What was sequenced was PBMCs. The TCR was taken from a woman in her fifties or sixties with multiple sclerosis. CDR3 amino acids: CASSRGSDRYNYGYTF. CDR3 in DNA: TGTGCCAGCAGCCGTGGCTCCGACAGATACAACTATGGCTACACCTTC.